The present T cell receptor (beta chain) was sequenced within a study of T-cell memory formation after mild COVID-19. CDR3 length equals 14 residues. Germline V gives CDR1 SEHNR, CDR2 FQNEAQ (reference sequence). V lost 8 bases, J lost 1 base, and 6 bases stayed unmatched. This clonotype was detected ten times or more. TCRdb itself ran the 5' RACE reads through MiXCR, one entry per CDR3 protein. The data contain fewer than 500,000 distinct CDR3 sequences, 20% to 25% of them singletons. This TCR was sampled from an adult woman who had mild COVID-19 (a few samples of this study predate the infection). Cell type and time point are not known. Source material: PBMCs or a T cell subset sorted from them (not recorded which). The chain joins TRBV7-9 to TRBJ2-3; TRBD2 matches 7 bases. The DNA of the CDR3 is TGTGCCAGCGCTCCCGCGGGGGGCACAGATACGCAGTATTTT. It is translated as CASAPAGGTDTQYF.